The 5 T cell receptor beta chains given below trace back to one sample, sequenced in a study of T cells after yellow fever vaccination. MiXCR, run by TCRdb on the 5' RACE reads, gives a single entry per CDR3 protein. The repertoire consists of a few hundred thousand distinct CDR3 sequences, with 8.7% occurring once and the leading ten covering over 3%. Sequenced material: CD4+ T cells sorted from PBMCs, taken 5 days after the yellow fever booster vaccination. The source of these receptors is a young man who received the YFV17D yellow fever vaccine.

The V call is TRBV10-3, the J call TRBJ2-5; 7 positions match TRBD1. J gave up 3 bases and V 6 bases, and 4 bases lay outside the gene matches. Germline V lookup: CDR1 ENHRY, CDR2 SYGVKD. This CDR3 spans 13 amino acids. The CDR3 DNA is TGTGCCATCAGCGTGGGACAGAAAGAGACCCAGTACTTC. Its translation is CAISVGQKETQYF.

This clonotype was recorded many times. V usage is TRBV18 and J usage is TRBJ2-7; 8 bases match TRBD1. Germline V gene data show CDR1 as KGHSH and CDR2 as LQKENI. The CDR3 is 14 amino acids. The V segment lost 3 bases and the J segment 6 bases; nucleotides outside the gene matches: 7. This CDR3 is CASSPRSGGLEQYF. The CDR3 region has the DNA TGTGCCAGCTCACCCCGGTCAGGGGGCCTCGAGCAGTACTTC.

This sequence joins TRBV5-1 and TRBJ1-6; a weak D match, TRBD1 (6 bases). V was trimmed by 4 bases and J by 7 bases, leaving 12 bases between them. This CDR3 comprises 14 residues. Germline loops: CDR1 SGHRS, CDR2 YFSETQ. The CDR3 is CASSKSQGNSPLHF. Here the CDR3 DNA reads TGCGCCAGCAGCAAATCACAGGGAAATTCACCCCTCCACTTT. Complete variable domain (other parts from reference TRBV5-1 and TRBJ1-6): KAGVTQTPRYLIKTRGQQVTLSCSPISGHRSVSWYQQTPGQGLQFLFEYFSETQRNKGNFPGRFSGRQFSNSRSEMNVSTLELGDSALYLCASSKSQGNSPLHFGNGTRLTVT.

This clonotype has at least ten counts. The V and J genes are TRBV18 and TRBJ2-7; 12 bases map to TRBD2. Germline trimming cut 3 bases from V and 3 bases from J; bases unmatched to any gene: 6. CDR1 and CDR2 (germline): KGHSH, LQKENI. The CDR3 length is 16 residues. CDR3 loop: CASSPTTSGGVYEQYF. The CDR3 DNA follows: TGTGCCAGCTCACCGACGACTAGCGGGGGCGTCTACGAGCAGTACTTC.

This clonotype came up many times. This rearrangement joins TRBV9 to TRBJ2-2; D is unclear. Trimming took off 0 bases at V and 7 bases at J, with 13 bases between the two ends. Looked up from germline, CDR1 is SGDLS and CDR2 is YYNGEE. CDR3 size: 15 residues. This chain's CDR3 is CASSVDVTGHGELFF. The DNA for the CDR3 is TGTGCCAGCAGCGTAGACGTGACGGGTCACGGGGAGCTGTTTTTT.